Each of the 5 T cell receptor beta chains below was sequenced from the same sample in a study of blood T cell repertoires in COVID-19. Profiled with immunoSEQ multiplex PCR; TCRdb holds only in-frame clones, not every one. This table holds roughly 160,000 clones, around four fifths found once. The specimen was peripheral blood. Receptor source: a woman older than 75 with COVID-19, enrolled during active disease.

CDR3 residues: CASSPGTSGNSGANVLTF. The CDR3 coding sequence is TGCGCCAGCAGCCCAGGGACTAGCGGTAACTCTGGGGCCAACGTCCTGACTTTC. The chain links TRBV5-1 to TRBJ2-6; 11 bases match TRBD2. Germline loops: CDR1 SGHRS, CDR2 YFSETQ. Germline trimming cut 4 bases from V and 0 bases from J; bases unmatched to any gene: 6. The CDR3 has 18 amino acids.

The chain has TRBV11-3 and TRBJ2-7; maybe TRBD2 (6 bases). Trimming left V 1 base short and J 3 bases short, with 13 bases between. The length of the CDR3 is 15 residues. The germline gives CDR1 SGHNT, CDR2 YENEEA. The CDR3 sequence: CASSLGFRGNYEQYF. The CDR3 coding sequence is TGTGCCAGCAGCTTAGGATTCCGGGGGAACTACGAGCAGTACTTC.

The V gene is TRBV3-1 (or the pseudogene TRBV3-2), the J gene TRBJ1-1; possibly TRBD1 for D (5 bases). V gave up 7 bases and J gave up 0 bases, with 21 bases separating them. CDR3 size: 17 residues. CDR1 is LGHDT and CDR2 is YNNKEL in the germline V gene (reference sequence). The CDR3 loop reads CASTLGRGLAMNTEAFF. CDR3 sequence (DNA): TGTGCCAGCACCCTCGGGCGGGGACTCGCCATGAACACTGAAGCTTTCTTT.

This clone came up once. This rearrangement joins TRBV12-3 or TRBV12-4 to TRBJ2-5; perhaps TRBD1 as D (6 bases). The V end was cut by 6 bases, the J end by 7 bases, with 12 bases between. The CDR3 is 12 amino acids. CDR3 amino acids: CASSPTGWTQYF. For the CDR3, the DNA is TGTGCCAGCAGCCCAACAGGGTGGACCCAGTACTTC.

Only a few counts were recorded for this clone. One end of the junction is discordant with germline, which a read error may explain. The chain is built from TRBV7-2 and TRBJ2-2; D is possibly TRBD2 (6 bases). CDR1 SGHTA and CDR2 FQGNSA come from the germline V gene. The CDR3 sequence is 13 residues long. CDR3 in DNA: TGTGCCAGCAGCCCCAGATGGGCCGGGGGGCTGTTTTTT. Translated: CASSPRWAGGLFF.